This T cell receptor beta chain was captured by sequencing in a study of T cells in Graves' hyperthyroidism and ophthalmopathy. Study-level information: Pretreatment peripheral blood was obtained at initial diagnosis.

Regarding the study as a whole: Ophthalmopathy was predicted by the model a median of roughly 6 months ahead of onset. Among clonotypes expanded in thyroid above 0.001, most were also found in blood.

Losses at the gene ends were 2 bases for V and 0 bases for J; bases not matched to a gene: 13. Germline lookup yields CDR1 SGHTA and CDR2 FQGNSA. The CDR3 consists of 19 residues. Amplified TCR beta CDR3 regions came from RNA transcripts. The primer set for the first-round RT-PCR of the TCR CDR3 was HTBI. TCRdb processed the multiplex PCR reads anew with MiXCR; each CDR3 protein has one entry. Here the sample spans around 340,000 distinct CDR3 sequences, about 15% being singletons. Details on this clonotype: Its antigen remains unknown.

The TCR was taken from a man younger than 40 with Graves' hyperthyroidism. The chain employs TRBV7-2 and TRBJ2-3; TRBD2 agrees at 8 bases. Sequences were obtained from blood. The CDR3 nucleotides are TGTACCAGCAGCTTAAGGCTGGCTGGCGGGAGGACTAGCACAGATACGCAGTATTTT. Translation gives CTSSLRLAGGRTSTDTQYF.